This T cell receptor beta chain was profiled in a study of OX40 agonist ivuxolimab in advanced cancers. This CDR3 is 17 amino acids long. CDR1 is LNHDA and CDR2 is SQIVND in the germline V gene (reference sequence). The J segment lost 5 bases and the V segment lost 1 base, leaving 13 bases of the junction unmatched. Generated by immunoSEQ multiplex PCR, the TCRdb table keeps only in-frame clones and is missing some. The sample consists of about 61,000 clones, more than 80% of them appearing once. Sequenced here: CD4+ or CD8+ T cells sorted from blood, sampled in a trial of the OX40 agonist ivuxolimab. The chain uses TRBV19 and TRBJ2-7, with 8 bases matching TRBD2. The clonotype was recovered from an adult with an advanced solid tumor such as melanoma, head and neck, liver or kidney cancer. The DNA for the CDR3 is TGTGCCAGTAGTATAGGCCCCCTCGAGCGGGAGAGGCACGAGCAGTACTTC. It yields the protein CASSIGPLERERHEQYF.